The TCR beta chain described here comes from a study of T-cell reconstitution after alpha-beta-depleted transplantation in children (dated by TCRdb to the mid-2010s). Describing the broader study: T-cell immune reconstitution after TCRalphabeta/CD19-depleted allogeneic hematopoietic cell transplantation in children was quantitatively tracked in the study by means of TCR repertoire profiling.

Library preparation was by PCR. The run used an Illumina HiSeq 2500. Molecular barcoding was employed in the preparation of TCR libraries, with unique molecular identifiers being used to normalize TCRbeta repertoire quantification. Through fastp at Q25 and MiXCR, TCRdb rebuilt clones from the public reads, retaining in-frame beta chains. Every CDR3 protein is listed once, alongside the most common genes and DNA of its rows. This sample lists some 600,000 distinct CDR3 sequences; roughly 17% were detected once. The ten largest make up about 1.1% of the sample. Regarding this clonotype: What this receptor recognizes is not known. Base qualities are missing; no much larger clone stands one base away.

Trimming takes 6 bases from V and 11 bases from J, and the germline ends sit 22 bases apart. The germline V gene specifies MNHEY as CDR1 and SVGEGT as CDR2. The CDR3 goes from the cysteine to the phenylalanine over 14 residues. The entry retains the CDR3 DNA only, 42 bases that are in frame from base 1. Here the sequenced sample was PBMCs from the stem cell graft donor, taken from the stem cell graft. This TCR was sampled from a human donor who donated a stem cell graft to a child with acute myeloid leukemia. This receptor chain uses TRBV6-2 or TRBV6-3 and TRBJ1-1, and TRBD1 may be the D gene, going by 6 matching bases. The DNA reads TGTGCCAGCAGCTCCCGATCAACAGGGAAGGTCGCTTTCTTT. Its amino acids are CASSSRSTGKVAFF.